The clone carrying this TCR beta chain has a count of ten or more. Its specificity is unknown. Amplified TCR beta CDR3 regions derived from RNA transcripts. A first-round RT-PCR of the TCR CDR3 used the HTBI primer set. TCRdb processed the multiplex PCR reads anew with MiXCR; each CDR3 protein has one entry. Here the sample spans under 350,000 distinct CDR3 sequences, 25% to 30% being singletons. The sample originates from a study of T cells in Graves' hyperthyroidism and ophthalmopathy. Study-wide results and limits: Stable hyperthyroidism was separated from ophthalmopathy by a model based on 13 V-J features.

Trimming left V 4 bases short and J 2 bases short, with 11 bases between. There are 14 residues in the CDR3. Germline loops: CDR1 MNHEY, CDR2 SVGAGI. It was uncontrolled infection, other autoimmune disease, pregnancy or lactation that excluded patients. The TCR was taken from a middle-aged man with Graves' hyperthyroidism that later progressed to Graves' ophthalmopathy. V and J are TRBV6-5 and TRBJ1-1; D is undetermined. The specimen sequenced was blood. CDR3 nucleotide sequence: TGTGCCAGCAGTTCATCCCGGGATAACACTGAAGCTTTCTTT. It is translated as CASSSSRDNTEAFF.